The entry that follows covers one T cell receptor beta chain sequence. The protocol was immunoSEQ multiplex PCR, while the TCRdb copy is restricted to in-frame clones and leaves out a portion. Here the sample spans about 140,000 clones, 75% to 90% being singletons. The data originate from a study of blood T cell repertoires in COVID-19. The CDR3 has 18 residues. V was cut by 2 bases and J by 1 base, with 20 bases left in between. CDR1 is LNHNV and CDR2 is YYDKDF in the germline V gene (reference sequence). The rearrangement links TRBV15 to TRBJ2-5; maybe TRBD1 (7 bases). This sequence was found in a woman over 75 with acute or convalescent COVID-19. Sequencing input: peripheral blood. As DNA, the CDR3 is TGTGCCACCAGCAGATACCCCCCAGGGGGGTTAACCCAAGAGACCCAGTACTTC. This gives the protein CATSRYPPGGLTQETQYF. Full variable domain (outside the CDR3, taken from reference TRBV15 and TRBJ2-5): DAMVIQNPRYQVTQFGKPVTLSCSQTLNHNVMYWYQQKSSQAPKLLFHYYDKDFNNEADTPDNFQSRRPNTSFCFLDIRSPGLGDTAMYLCATSRYPPGGLTQETQYFGPGTRLLVL.